The present entry profiles one TCR beta chain with its context. The specificity of this receptor is unknown. No base quality values were provided; no much bigger clone lies one nucleotide off. Library preparation used the immunoSEQ multiplex PCR assay. Entries here come from immuneACCESS through TCRdb and include only in-frame sequences with V and J called. Some clones fail to appear in such tables; in the studies checked, an unresolved V gene covers under half of the shortfall, and the cause of the remainder is unknown. This sample is represented by fewer than 700,000 clones; more than 75% of them were singletons. About 0.01% of the sample belongs to the ten largest clones. This sample was taken from a study of shared T cell receptors in the human thymus (dated by TCRdb to the early 2020s). Study-wide context: The study examined how the human thymus generates shared, self-reactive T-cell receptor alpha chains.

Trimming takes 3 bases off V and 3 bases off J; junction bases not matched to a gene: 9. Including cysteine and phenylalanine, the CDR3 has 16 amino acids. Only CDR3 DNA remains: 48 bases, in frame from the first base. CDR1 and CDR2 are read off the germline V gene as KGHSH and LQKENI. These data were also filed under a second study, of human thymus T cells. Looking at the second paper: Immunologically healthy infants undergoing open corrective cardiac surgery for congenital heart defects in Finland were used as donors. The thymus tissue came from surgical resects taken out during corrective cardiac surgery. Usage of V and J gene segments appeared to be biased in both the thymic and the peripheral blood repertoires. According to the related research, thymic TCR repertoires were highly overlapping among unrelated individuals. The study characterized TCR alpha and beta repertoires from under ten infant thymus samples and a few related peripheral blood samples. Donor ages ranged from about 7 to 244 days, and the cohort comprised 5 to 7 male and two female infants. Thymocytes were released mechanically from tissue and stored at -70 °C as pellets of about 10-34 million cells. A QIAsymphony instrument was used to extract genomic DNA from the frozen cell pellets. The immunoSEQ multiplex PCR assay was used to amplify the TCRB and TCRAD loci from a standardized quantity of quality-controlled genomic DNA. The amplicons covered the V(D)J region and were long enough to include the CDR3 and to identify the V and J genes. The amplicons were sequenced on an Illumina platform via the commercial immunoSEQ service. Primer bias and sequencing errors were corrected as previously described, and TCRAD and TCRB definitions were based on the IMGT database. The repertoires were analysed using immunoSEQ Analyzer 3.0 and VDJTools for basic statistics, V/J segment usage, diversity estimates, rarefaction and pairwise overlap. Diversity was estimated using the Chao1, ChaoE, Efron-Thisted, Shannon and inverse Simpson indices, and was also estimated on datasets down-sampled to the size of the smallest sample. Repertoire overlap was determined by strict matching of CDR3 nucleotide sequence, V gene and J gene, and Jaccard-based multidimensional scaling clustering was applied. On average, thymus samples yielded around 850,000 unique TCRB clonotypes, whereas blood samples yielded some 80,000.

The receptor's source is a boy under three years old with a congenital heart defect. Donor details come from another sample of the same person, matched by shared clones. This receptor chain uses TRBV18 and TRBJ2-7, with TRBD2 matching 9 junction bases. Sequenced input: thymocytes. The CDR3 here reads CASSPFRAGGDYEQYF. The sequenced DNA: TGTGCCAGCTCACCGTTTAGAGCGGGAGGAGACTACGAGCAGTACTTC.